These 25 T cell receptor beta chains were all obtained from the same sample, sequenced in a study of Graves' ophthalmopathy and Graves' hyperthyroidism. Amplification of the TCR beta CDR3 regions used RNA transcripts (as template). RT-PCR in the first round used HTBI primers; a second-round multiplex PCR followed. TCRdb called the multiplex PCR reads again in MiXCR, with one record for every CDR3 protein. The sample has about 740,000 distinct CDR3 sequences, approximately 40% seen once; the top ten hold approximately 46%. The sample was peripheral blood. All receptors come from an adult man with Graves' ophthalmopathy.

This clonotype was recorded a few times. The chain links TRBV24-1 to TRBJ2-2; maybe TRBD1 (5 bases). Trimming removed 0 bases from V and 0 bases from J, with 7 bases in between. This CDR3 has 16 amino acids. Germline CDR1 is KGHDR and CDR2 is SFDVKD. The CDR3 DNA reads as TGTGCCACCAGTGATTTGGGGGCAGCGAACACCGGGGAGCTGTTTTTT. Translated, it gives CATSDLGAANTGELFF.

This clonotype appeared many times. The chain joins TRBV2 to TRBJ1-1, with 8 bases lining up with TRBD1. Trimming removed 5 bases from V and 5 bases from J; junction bases left unmatched: 10. Germline values: CDR1 SNHLY, CDR2 FYNNEI. This CDR3 has 15 residues. CDR3 amino acids: CASSSSGTGFTEAFF. The CDR3 nucleotides are TGTGCCAGCAGTTCCTCCGGGACAGGCTTTACTGAAGCTTTCTTT.

This sequence joins TRBV11-2 and TRBJ2-7; D not certain. Germline V gives CDR1 SGHAT, CDR2 FQNNGV. This CDR3 has 16 residues. Trimming took 0 bases from V and 7 from J, leaving 19 bases between them. CDR3 sequence: CASSLEARSSYNEQYF. CDR3 nucleotides: TGTGCCAGCAGCTTAGAGGCGAGGAGCTCCTACAATGAGCAGTACTTC.

This clonotype was seen only a few times. The rearrangement uses TRBV20-1 and TRBJ2-7, with TRBD2 identical over 11 bases. CDR1 and CDR2 from the germline V gene are DFQATT and SNEGSKA (reference sequence). V lost 2 bases to trimming and J lost 7 bases; unmatched junction nucleotides: 10. The CDR3 has 15 amino acids. The chain's CDR3 is CSARLFSGGAEEQYF. In DNA form, the CDR3 reads TGCAGTGCTAGATTGTTTAGCGGGGGGGCGGAAGAGCAGTACTTC.

V and J are TRBV7-8 and TRBJ2-5, with 10 bases fitting TRBD2. This CDR3 is 16 amino acids long. With V trimmed by 5 bases and J by 3 bases, 9 bases remained unmatched. The germline V gene encodes CDR1 SGHVS and CDR2 FQNEAQ. CDR3: CASSQVYLAGEETQYF. Here the CDR3 DNA reads TGTGCCAGCAGCCAAGTGTACCTAGCGGGAGAAGAGACCCAGTACTTC.

This clonotype was picked up one time. The V gene is TRBV10-3, the J gene TRBJ1-3; D remains unclear. The CDR3 is 15 amino acids. Trimming left V 10 bases short and J 8 bases short, with 24 bases between. The germline V gene has CDR1 ENHRY and CDR2 SYGVKD. In nucleotides, the CDR3 is TGTGCCAGCAGCCCGGACTGGAACTATGGCTACACCATATATTTT. Residues: CASSPDWNYGYTIYF.

The J gene is TRBJ2-2, the V gene TRBV7-2, with D perhaps TRBD1 or TRBD2 (5 bases each). Looked up from germline, CDR1 is SGHTA and CDR2 is FQGNSA. The V gene lost 0 bases and the J gene lost 6 bases, with 5 bases spanning the gap. The CDR3 runs 13 residues. CDR3 protein: CASSLAGPGELFF. CDR3 coding DNA: TGTGCCAGCAGCTTAGCGGGACCCGGGGAGCTGTTTTTT.

This chain links TRBV11-2 with TRBJ1-1; TRBD1 matches 9 bases. After removal of 5 bases from V and 11 bases from J, the junction contained 15 bases not matched to a gene. This CDR3 comprises 15 residues. The germline V gene encodes CDR1 SGHAT and CDR2 FQNNGV. The CDR3 nucleotides read TGTGCCAGCAGCCCAGTCACCGGGACAGGGTTTGTGGCTTTCTTT. Protein product: CASSPVTGTGFVAFF.

V gene TRBV20-1 combines with J gene TRBJ1-4; D not certain. Deletions cut 5 bases from V and 1 base from J, with 8 bases between. There are 13 residues in the CDR3. CDR1 and CDR2 (germline): DFQATT, SNEGSKA (reference sequence). CDR3 DNA sequence: TGCAGTGCTGTACCACGAACTAATGAAAAACTGTTTTTT. This encodes CSAVPRTNEKLFF.

The sample holds many counts of this clonotype. This chain links TRBV29-1 with TRBJ1-1; TRBD1 matches at 7 bases. The V gene's germline CDR1 is SQVTM and CDR2 ANQGSEA. The CDR3 totals 11 residues. The ends lost 3 bases at V and 11 bases at J; junction bases unmatched: 6. This CDR3 is CSVDRGLVAFF. DNA of the CDR3: TGCAGCGTTGATAGGGGGCTGGTCGCTTTCTTT.

The genes are TRBV12-3 or TRBV12-4 and TRBJ2-7; TRBD1 matches at 7 bases. The CDR3 runs 13 residues. V lost 8 bases and J lost 1; bases outside the gene matches: 5. This CDR3 reads CASDREDSYEQYF. CDR3 bases: TGTGCCAGCGACAGGGAAGATTCCTACGAGCAGTACTTC.

Notes on this clonotype: It is likely a read error, because the conserved phenylalanine at the end of the CDR3 is missing. In DNA, the CDR3 is TGTGCCAGCACCTTGGGGGACCCCAACACTGAAGCTTTCTCT. Its protein is CASTLGDPNTEAFS. J is TRBJ1-1 and V is TRBV5-5; TRBD1 might be the D (5 bases). Germline V gene lookup returns CDR1 SGHKS and CDR2 YYEKEE (reference sequence). The CDR3 spans 14 residues.

This clonotype showed up just a few times. This chain uses TRBV20-1 with TRBJ2-7; no clear D gene. Between the trimmed V and J ends, which lost 0 bases and 2 bases, there was a span of 14 bases. Germline assignment: CDR1 DFQATT and CDR2 SNEGSKA (reference sequence). The CDR3 contains 15 residues. The DNA for the CDR3 is TGCAGTGCTAGAGACCAGAGACTGCCGACCTACGAGCAGTACTTC. Translation gives CSARDQRLPTYEQYF.

The chain has TRBV11-2 and TRBJ2-7; D uncertain. The CDR3 loop spans 13 amino acids. V lost 4 bases and J 0 bases, leaving 7 bases between the germline ends. CDR1 is SGHAT and CDR2 is FQNNGV in the germline V gene. The CDR3 spells CASSYANSYEQYF. The CDR3 coding sequence is TGTGCCAGCAGCTACGCTAACTCCTACGAGCAGTACTTC.

The genes are TRBV20-1 and TRBJ1-5; no clear D gene. V lost 4 bases and J lost 9, with 19 bases in between. This CDR3 spans 14 amino acids. Per germline, CDR1 DFQATT and CDR2 SNEGSKA (reference sequence). CDR3 in DNA: TGCAGTGCTACCGCTAAAGACCCCCCACGGCCCCAGCATTTT. Amino acid sequence: CSATAKDPPRPQHF.

In this sample, this clonotype turned up a few times. The chain has TRBV7-2 and TRBJ2-2; the D is unclear. Trimming removed 5 bases at V and 7 bases at J, with 11 bases between. Germline CDR1 and CDR2: SGHTA and FQGNSA. The CDR3 extends over 13 amino acids. In nucleotides, the CDR3 is TGTGCCAGCAGCCGATCGGTGGGCGGGGAGCTGTTTTTT. Protein sequence: CASSRSVGGELFF.

The chain recombines TRBV25-1 with TRBJ1-2; tentatively, D is TRBD1 (6 bases). Between the trimmed V and J ends, which lost 5 bases and 6 bases, there was a span of 19 bases. The CDR3 is 15 residues long. CDR1 MGHDK and CDR2 SYGVNS come from the germline V gene. DNA for the CDR3: TGTGCCAGCAGTTCCCCCGGACAGTCGGTGGATGGCTACACCTTC. This codes for CASSSPGQSVDGYTF.

The V call is TRBV7-9, the J call TRBJ1-3, with 7 positions matching TRBD1. This CDR3 is 15 amino acids long. Germline trimming cut 5 bases from V and 8 bases from J; bases unmatched to any gene: 12. The germline V gene encodes CDR1 SEHNR and CDR2 FQNEAQ (reference sequence). The DNA of the CDR3 is TGTGCCAGCAGCCAAGACTACGGACAGGAGGACACCATATATTTT. Encoded protein: CASSQDYGQEDTIYF.

CDR3 sequence: CSVVASGGLGYTF. In DNA, the CDR3 is TGCAGCGTTGTTGCGTCGGGGGGCTTGGGCTACACCTTC. V is TRBV29-1 and J is TRBJ1-2, with D possibly being TRBD1 (6 bases). Germline values: CDR1 SQVTM, CDR2 ANQGSEA. V dropped 4 bases and J dropped 8 bases, with 17 bases sitting between them. This CDR3 comprises 13 residues. The variable domain in full, completed from reference TRBV29-1 and TRBJ1-2, reads SAVISQKPSRDICQRGTSLTIQCQVDSQVTMMFWYRQQPGQSLTLIATANQGSEATYESGFVIDKFPISRPNLTFSTLTVSNMSPEDSSIYLCSVVASGGLGYTFGSGTRLTVV.

The CDR3: CASLIRDTQYF. In nucleotides, the CDR3 is TGTGCCAGCCTTATTAGAGATACGCAGTATTTT. The chain employs TRBV2 and TRBJ2-3; D uncertain. V dropped 8 bases and J dropped 5 bases, with 8 bases sitting between them. Germline V gene sequence: CDR1 SNHLY, CDR2 FYNNEI. The CDR3 extends over 11 amino acids.

The V and J genes are TRBV2 and TRBJ2-7; 12 bases fit TRBD2. The CDR3 has 17 residues. After removal of 6 bases from V and 2 bases from J, the junction contained 11 bases not matched to a gene. Germline V lookup: CDR1 SNHLY, CDR2 FYNNEI. CDR3 nucleotides: TGTGCCAGCAGATGGAGACTAGCGGGAGAGGGAACCTACGAGCAGTACTTC. Amino acid sequence: CASRWRLAGEGTYEQYF.

This clonotype came up many times. The genes are TRBV2 and TRBJ1-3; 9 bases line up with TRBD1. The germline V gene has CDR1 SNHLY and CDR2 FYNNEI. Unmatched junction bases numbered 4, after V lost 6 bases and J lost 1 base. The CDR3 is made up of 15 amino acids. This chain's CDR3 is CASRTGQGSGNTIYF. CDR3 bases: TGTGCCAGCAGAACAGGACAGGGGTCTGGAAACACCATATATTTT.

The chain recombines TRBV10-2 with TRBJ1-5, with no clear D. Per germline, CDR1 WSHSY and CDR2 SAAADI. The CDR3 has 14 residues. V was shortened by 0 bases and J by 7 bases, with 10 bases between the two germline ends. The DNA for the CDR3 is TGCGCCAGCAGTGAGTCAGGGCAGGAGCAGCCCCAGCATTTT. Residues: CASSESGQEQPQHF.

Only a few counts were recorded for this clonotype. This chain joins TRBV4-3 and TRBJ2-2; the match to TRBD2 covers 7 bases. Trimming took 4 bases from V and 5 from J; bases not matched to a gene: 19. Germline CDR1 LGHNA, CDR2 YSLEER. The CDR3 covers 19 residues. CDR3 loop: CASSPFGGLAGGETGELFF. The CDR3 DNA reads TGCGCCAGCAGCCCCTTCGGAGGCTTAGCGGGCGGCGAGACCGGGGAGCTGTTTTTT.

There are a few counts of this clonotype. The rearrangement links TRBV6-6 to TRBJ2-7, with a possible D match to TRBD1 (6 bases). There are 14 residues in the CDR3. CDR1 and CDR2 (germline): MNHNY, SVGAGI (reference sequence). The germline V and J ends were trimmed by 8 bases and 1 base, with 15 bases remaining between them. CDR3 nucleotides: TGTGCCAGCGAGAACAGGGCGGTTTCCTACGAGCAGTACTTC. Translated, it gives CASENRAVSYEQYF.